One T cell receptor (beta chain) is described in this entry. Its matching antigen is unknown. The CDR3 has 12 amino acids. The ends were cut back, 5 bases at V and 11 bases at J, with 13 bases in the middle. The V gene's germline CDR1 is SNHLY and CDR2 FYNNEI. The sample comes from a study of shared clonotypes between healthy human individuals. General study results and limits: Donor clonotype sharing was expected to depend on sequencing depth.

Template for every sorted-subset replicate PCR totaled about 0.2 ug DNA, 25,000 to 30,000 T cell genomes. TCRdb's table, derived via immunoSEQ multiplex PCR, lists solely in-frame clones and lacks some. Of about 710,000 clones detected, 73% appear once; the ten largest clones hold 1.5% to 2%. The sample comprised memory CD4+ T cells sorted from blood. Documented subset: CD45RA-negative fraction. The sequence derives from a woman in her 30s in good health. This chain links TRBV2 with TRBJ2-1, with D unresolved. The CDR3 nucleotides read TGTGCCAGCAGTTTACTGTTGGATCAGCAGTTCTTC. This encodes CASSLLLDQQFF.